This T cell receptor (beta chain) appears in the sequencing data of a study of radiotherapy plus CTLA-4 blockade in lung cancer. Study-level background: Of all patients, under 20% responded objectively and approximately 31% showed disease control. Points from the study as a whole: Early shifts in blood T cell clones, with interferon-beta, reportedly predicted response best. Radiotherapy plus ipilimumab was followed by expansion in blood of tumor-derived TCR clones.

This table comes from immunoSEQ multiplex PCR, and its TCRdb copy is limited to in-frame clones, with some not included. The table lists approximately 95,000 clones, roughly 80% of them singletons. A word on this clone: The target antigen is unknown.

The source is a human donor with non-small cell lung cancer who had a partial response to radiotherapy plus ipilimumab. This material consisted of peripheral blood, taken from a patient treated with radiotherapy plus ipilimumab.

CDR3 DNA sequence: TGCGCCAGCAGCTTTTCCTACGCCCGGGACAGTGAAGCTTTCTTT. Its translation: CASSFSYARDSEAFF. The chain uses TRBV5-1 and TRBJ1-1; 7 nucleotides agree with TRBD1. J lost 7 bases, V lost 2 bases, and 11 bases had no gene match. There are 15 residues in the CDR3. Germline CDR1 SGHRS, CDR2 YFSETQ.